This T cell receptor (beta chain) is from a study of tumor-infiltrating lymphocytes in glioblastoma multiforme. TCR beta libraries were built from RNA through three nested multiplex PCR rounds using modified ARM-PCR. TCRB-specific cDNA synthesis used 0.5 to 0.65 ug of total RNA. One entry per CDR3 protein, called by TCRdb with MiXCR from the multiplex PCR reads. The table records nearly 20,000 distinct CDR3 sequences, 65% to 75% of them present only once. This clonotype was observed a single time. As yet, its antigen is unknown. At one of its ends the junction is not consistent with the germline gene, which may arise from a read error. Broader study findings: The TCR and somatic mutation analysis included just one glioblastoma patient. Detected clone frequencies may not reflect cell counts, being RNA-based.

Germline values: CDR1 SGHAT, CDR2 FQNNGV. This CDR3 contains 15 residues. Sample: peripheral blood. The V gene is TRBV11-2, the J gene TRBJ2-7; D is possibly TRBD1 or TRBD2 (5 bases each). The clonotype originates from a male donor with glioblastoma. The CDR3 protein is CVSTPAGALVGEQDF. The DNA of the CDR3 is TGTGTCAGCACCCCCGCTGGGGCTTTAGTGGGGGAGCAGGACTTC.